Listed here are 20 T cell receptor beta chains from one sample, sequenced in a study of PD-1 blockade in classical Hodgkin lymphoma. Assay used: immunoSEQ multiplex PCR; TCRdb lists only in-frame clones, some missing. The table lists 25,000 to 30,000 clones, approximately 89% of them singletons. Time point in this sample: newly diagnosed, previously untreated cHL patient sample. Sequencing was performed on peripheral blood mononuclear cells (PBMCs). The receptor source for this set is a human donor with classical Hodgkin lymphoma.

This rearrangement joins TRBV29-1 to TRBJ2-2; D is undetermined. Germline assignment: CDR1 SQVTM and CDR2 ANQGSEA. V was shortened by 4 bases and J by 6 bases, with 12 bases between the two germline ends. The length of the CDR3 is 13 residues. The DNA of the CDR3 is TGCAGCGTTGCTCGGGTTTCCGCCGGGGAGCTGTTTTTT. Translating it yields CSVARVSAGELFF.

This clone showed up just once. For the CDR3, the DNA is TGTGCCAGCAGCTTAGCAGGTTCAGATACGCAGTATTTT. It translates to CASSLAGSDTQYF. V gene TRBV7-3 combines with J gene TRBJ2-3, with no clear D. This CDR3 is 13 amino acids long. Trimming removed 2 bases at V and 4 bases at J, with 7 bases between. Germline V CDR1 and CDR2: SGHTA, FQGTGA.

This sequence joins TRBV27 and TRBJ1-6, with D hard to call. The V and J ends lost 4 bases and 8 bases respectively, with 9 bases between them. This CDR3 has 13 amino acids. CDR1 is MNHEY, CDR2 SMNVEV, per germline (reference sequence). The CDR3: CASSSWGYSPLHF. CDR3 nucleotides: TGTGCCAGCAGTTCGTGGGGATATTCACCCCTCCACTTT.

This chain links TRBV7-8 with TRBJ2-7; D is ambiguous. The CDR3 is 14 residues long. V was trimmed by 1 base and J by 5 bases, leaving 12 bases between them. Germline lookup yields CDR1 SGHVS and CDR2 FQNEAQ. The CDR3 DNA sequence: TGTGCCAGCAGCTTAGTAAGATTCCAGGACGAGCAGTACTTC. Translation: CASSLVRFQDEQYF.

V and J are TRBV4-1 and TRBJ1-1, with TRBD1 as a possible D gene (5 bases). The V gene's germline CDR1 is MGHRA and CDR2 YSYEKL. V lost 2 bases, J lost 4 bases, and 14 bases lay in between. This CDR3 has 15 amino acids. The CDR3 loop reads CASSQPPQGITEAFF. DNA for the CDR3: TGCGCCAGCAGCCAACCCCCCCAGGGTATCACTGAAGCTTTCTTT.

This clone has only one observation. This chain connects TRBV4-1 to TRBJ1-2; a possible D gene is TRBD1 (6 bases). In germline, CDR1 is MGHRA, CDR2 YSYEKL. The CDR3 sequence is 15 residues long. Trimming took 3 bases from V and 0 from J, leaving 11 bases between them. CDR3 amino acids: CASSHQQGPNYGYTF. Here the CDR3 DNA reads TGCGCCAGCAGCCACCAACAGGGCCCTAACTATGGCTACACCTTC.

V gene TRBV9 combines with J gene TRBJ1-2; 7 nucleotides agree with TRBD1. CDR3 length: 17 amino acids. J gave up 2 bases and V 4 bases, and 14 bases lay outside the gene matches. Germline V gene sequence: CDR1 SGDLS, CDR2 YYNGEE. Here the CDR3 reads CASSSNRGRGSNYGYTF. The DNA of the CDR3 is TGTGCCAGCAGCTCCAACAGGGGCCGGGGTAGCAACTATGGCTACACCTTC.

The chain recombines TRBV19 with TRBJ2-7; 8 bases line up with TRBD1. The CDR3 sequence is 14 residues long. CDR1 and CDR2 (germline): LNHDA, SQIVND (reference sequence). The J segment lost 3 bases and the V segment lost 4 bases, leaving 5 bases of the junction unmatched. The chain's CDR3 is CASSRTGGNYEQYF. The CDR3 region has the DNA TGTGCCAGTAGTAGAACAGGGGGAAACTACGAGCAGTACTTC.

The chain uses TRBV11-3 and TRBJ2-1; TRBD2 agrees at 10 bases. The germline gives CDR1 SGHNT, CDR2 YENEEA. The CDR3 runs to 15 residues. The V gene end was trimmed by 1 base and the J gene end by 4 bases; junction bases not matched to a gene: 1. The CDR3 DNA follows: TGTGCCAGCAGCTTAGGGACTAGCGGATACAATGAGCAGTTCTTC. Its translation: CASSLGTSGYNEQFF.

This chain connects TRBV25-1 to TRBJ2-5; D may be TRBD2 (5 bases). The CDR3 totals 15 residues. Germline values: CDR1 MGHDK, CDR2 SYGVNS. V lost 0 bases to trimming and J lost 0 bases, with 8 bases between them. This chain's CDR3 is CASSEYTGNQETQYF. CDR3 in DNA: TGTGCCAGCAGTGAATACACGGGGAACCAAGAGACCCAGTACTTC.

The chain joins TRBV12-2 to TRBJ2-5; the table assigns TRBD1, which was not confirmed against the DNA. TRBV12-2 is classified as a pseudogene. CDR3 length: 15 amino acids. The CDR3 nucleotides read TGTGCAAGTCGCTTAGCGGCGGACAGGGGTAAGACCCAGTACTTC. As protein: CASRLAADRGKTQYF.

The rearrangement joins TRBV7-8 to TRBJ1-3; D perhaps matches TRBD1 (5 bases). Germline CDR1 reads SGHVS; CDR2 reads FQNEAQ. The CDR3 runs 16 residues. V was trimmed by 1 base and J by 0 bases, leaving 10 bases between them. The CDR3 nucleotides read TGTGCCAGCAGCTTAGAACAGGACATCTCTGGAAACACCATATATTTT. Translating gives CASSLEQDISGNTIYF.

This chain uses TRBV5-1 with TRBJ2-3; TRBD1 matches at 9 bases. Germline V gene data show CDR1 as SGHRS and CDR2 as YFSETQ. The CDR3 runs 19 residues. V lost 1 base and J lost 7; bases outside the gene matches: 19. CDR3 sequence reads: CASSLLGQGLSGKDHTQYF. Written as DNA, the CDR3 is TGCGCCAGCAGCTTGTTGGGACAGGGTCTGAGCGGGAAGGACCATACGCAGTATTTT.

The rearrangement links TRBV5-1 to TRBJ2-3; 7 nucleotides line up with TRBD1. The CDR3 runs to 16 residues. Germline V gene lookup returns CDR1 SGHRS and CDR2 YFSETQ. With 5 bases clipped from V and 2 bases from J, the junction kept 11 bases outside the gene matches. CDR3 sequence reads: CASRVTGEISTDTQYF. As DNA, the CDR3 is TGCGCCAGCAGGGTAACAGGGGAAATTTCCACAGATACGCAGTATTTT. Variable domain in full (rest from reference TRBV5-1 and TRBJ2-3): KAGVTQTPRYLIKTRGQQVTLSCSPISGHRSVSWYQQTPGQGLQFLFEYFSETQRNKGNFPGRFSGRQFSNSRSEMNVSTLELGDSALYLCASRVTGEISTDTQYFGPGTRLTVL.

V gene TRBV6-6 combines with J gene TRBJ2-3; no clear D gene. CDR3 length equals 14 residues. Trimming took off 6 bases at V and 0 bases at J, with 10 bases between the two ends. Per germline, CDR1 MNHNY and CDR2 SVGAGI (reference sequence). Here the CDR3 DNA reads TGTGCCAGCAGGCCGGTATCTAGCACAGATACGCAGTATTTT. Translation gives CASRPVSSTDTQYF.

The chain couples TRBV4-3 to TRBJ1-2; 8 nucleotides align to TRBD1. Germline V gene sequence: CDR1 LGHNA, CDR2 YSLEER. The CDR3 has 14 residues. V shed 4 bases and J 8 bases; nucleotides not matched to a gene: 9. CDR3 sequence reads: CASSPADRAQGYTF. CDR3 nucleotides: TGCGCCAGCAGCCCGGCGGACAGGGCTCAGGGCTACACCTTC.

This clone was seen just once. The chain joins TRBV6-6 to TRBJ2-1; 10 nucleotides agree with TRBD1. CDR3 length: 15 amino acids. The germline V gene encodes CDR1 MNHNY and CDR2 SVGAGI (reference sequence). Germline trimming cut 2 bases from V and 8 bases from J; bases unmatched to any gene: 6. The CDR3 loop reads CASSYEGQGIDEQFF. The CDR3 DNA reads TGTGCCAGCAGTTACGAGGGACAGGGGATCGATGAGCAGTTCTTC.

This CDR3 is CASTSLGGNTGELFF. DNA for the CDR3: TGCGCCAGCACCTCGTTAGGGGGCAACACCGGGGAGCTGTTTTTT. This chain links TRBV5-1 with TRBJ2-2; TRBD1 aligns across 7 bases. Germline lookup yields CDR1 SGHRS and CDR2 YFSETQ. V gave up 6 bases and J gave up 2 bases; unmatched junction bases: 7. This CDR3 has 15 amino acids. Filled out from reference TRBV5-1 and TRBJ2-2, the complete variable domain reads KAGVTQTPRYLIKTRGQQVTLSCSPISGHRSVSWYQQTPGQGLQFLFEYFSETQRNKGNFPGRFSGRQFSNSRSEMNVSTLELGDSALYLCASTSLGGNTGELFFGEGSRLTVL.

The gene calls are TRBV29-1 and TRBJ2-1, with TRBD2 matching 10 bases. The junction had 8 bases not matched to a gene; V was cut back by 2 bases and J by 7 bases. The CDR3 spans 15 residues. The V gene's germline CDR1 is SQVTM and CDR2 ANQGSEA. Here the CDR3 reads CSVERLAGVGNEQFF. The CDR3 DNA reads TGCAGCGTTGAAAGGCTAGCGGGAGTGGGGAATGAGCAGTTCTTC.

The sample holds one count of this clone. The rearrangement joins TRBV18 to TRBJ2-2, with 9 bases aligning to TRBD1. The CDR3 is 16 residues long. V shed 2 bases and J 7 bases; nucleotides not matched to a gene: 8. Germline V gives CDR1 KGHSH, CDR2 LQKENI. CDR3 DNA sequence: TGTGCCAGCTCACCAACAGTGGGACAGGGAATCGGGGAGCTGTTTTTT. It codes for CASSPTVGQGIGELFF.